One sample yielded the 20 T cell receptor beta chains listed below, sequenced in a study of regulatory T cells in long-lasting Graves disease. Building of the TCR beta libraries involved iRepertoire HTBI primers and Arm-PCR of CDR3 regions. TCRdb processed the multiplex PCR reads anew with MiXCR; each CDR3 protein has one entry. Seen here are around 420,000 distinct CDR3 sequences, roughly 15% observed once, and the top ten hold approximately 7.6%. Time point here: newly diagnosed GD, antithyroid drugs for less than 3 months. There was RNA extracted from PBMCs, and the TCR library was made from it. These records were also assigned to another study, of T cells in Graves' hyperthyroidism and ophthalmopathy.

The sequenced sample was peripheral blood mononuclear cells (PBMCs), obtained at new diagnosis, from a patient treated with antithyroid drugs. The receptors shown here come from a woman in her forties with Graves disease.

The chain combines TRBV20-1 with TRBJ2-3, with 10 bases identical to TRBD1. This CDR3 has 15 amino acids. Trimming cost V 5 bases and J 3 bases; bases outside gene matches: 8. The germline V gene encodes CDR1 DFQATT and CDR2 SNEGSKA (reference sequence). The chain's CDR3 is CSASHPGQGTDTQYF. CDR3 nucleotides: TGCAGTGCTTCTCACCCGGGACAGGGGACAGATACGCAGTATTTT.

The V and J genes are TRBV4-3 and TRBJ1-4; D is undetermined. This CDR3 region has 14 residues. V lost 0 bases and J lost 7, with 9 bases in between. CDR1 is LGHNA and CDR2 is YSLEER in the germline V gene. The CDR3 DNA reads TGCGCCAGCAGCCAAGATGGGCGGAGTGAAAAACTGTTTTTT. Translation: CASSQDGRSEKLFF.

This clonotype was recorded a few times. The CDR3 DNA reads as TGTGCCAGCAGACCCCCTGGCAGGGTCGAGCAGTACTTC. It encodes CASRPPGRVEQYF. The rearrangement uses TRBV6-1 and TRBJ2-7; perhaps TRBD1 as D (5 bases). The ends were cut back, 6 bases at V and 6 bases at J, with 15 bases in the middle. CDR3 length: 13 amino acids. In germline, CDR1 is MNHNS, CDR2 SASEGT.

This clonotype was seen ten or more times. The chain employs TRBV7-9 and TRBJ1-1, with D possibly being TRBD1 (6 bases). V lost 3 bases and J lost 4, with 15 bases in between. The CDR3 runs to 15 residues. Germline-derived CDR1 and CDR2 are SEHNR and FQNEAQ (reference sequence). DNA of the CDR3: TGTGCCAGCAGCTTTACAGGGCCGGTGAGCACTGAAGCTTTCTTT. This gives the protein CASSFTGPVSTEAFF.

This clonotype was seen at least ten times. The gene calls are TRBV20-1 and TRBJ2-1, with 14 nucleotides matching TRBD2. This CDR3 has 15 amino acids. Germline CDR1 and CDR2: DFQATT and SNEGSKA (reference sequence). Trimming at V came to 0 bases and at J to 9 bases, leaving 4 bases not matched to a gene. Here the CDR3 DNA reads TGCAGTGCTAGAGATGGGACTAGCGGGAGTGGTGAGCAGTTCTTC. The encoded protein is CSARDGTSGSGEQFF.

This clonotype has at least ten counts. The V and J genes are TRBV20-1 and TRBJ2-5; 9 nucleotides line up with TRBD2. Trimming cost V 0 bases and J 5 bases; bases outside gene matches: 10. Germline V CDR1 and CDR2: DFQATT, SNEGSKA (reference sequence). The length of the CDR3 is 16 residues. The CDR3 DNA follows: TGCAGTGCTAGAGATCTTAGCGGGAGCCCTTGGGAGACCCAGTACTTC. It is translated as CSARDLSGSPWETQYF.

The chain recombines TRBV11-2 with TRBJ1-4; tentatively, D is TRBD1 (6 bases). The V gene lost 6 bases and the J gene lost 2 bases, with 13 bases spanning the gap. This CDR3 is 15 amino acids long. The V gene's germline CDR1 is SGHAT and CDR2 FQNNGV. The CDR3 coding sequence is TGTGCCAGCAGTCGCCAGGGGAAGACTAATGAAAAACTGTTTTTT. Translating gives CASSRQGKTNEKLFF.

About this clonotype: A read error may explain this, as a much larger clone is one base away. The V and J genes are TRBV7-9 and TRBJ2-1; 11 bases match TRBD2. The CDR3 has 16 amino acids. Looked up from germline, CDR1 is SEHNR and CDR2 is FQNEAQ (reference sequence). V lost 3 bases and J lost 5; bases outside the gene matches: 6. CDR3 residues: CASSFTSGSPHNEQFF. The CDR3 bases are TGTGCCAGCAGCTTTACTAGCGGGAGTCCCCACAATGAGCAGTTCTTC. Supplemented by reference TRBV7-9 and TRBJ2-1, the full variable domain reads DTGVSQNPRHKITKRGQNVTFRCDPISEHNRLYWYRQTLGQGPEFLTYFQNEAQLEKSRLLSDRFSAERPKGSFSTLEIQRTEQGDSAMYLCASSFTSGSPHNEQFFGPGTRLTVL.

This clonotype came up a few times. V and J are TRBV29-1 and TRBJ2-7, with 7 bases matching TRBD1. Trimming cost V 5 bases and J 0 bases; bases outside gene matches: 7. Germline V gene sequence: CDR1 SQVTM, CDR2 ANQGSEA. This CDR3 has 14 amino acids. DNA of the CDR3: TGCAGCGTTAAAGGACAGGAGACCTCCTACGAGCAGTACTTC. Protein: CSVKGQETSYEQYF.

The CDR3: CSAHGTENTGELFF. DNA of the CDR3: TGCAGTGCCCACGGGACGGAGAACACCGGGGAGCTGTTTTTT. The rearrangement uses TRBV20-1 and TRBJ2-2; D assignment may be TRBD1 or TRBD2 (5 bases each). Trimming removed 6 bases from V and 1 base from J, with 12 bases in between. The germline V gene encodes CDR1 DFQATT and CDR2 SNEGSKA (reference sequence). The CDR3 covers 14 residues.

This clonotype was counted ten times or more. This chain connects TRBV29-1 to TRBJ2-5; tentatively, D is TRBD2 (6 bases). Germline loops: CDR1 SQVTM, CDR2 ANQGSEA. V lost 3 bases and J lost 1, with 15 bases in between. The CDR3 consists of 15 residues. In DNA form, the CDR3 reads TGCAGCGTTGAGCCTACTGGCGGGGTCCAAGAGACCCAGTACTTC. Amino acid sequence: CSVEPTGGVQETQYF.

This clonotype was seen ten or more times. The CDR3 DNA reads TGTGCCAGCAGCTTTAGACAGGGGGGGAAAGAGACCCAGTACTTC. It specifies CASSFRQGGKETQYF. V usage is TRBV11-2 and J usage is TRBJ2-5; 9 bases are shared with TRBD1. Germline values: CDR1 SGHAT, CDR2 FQNNGV. This CDR3 region has 15 residues. With V trimmed by 3 bases and J by 3 bases, 5 bases remained unmatched.

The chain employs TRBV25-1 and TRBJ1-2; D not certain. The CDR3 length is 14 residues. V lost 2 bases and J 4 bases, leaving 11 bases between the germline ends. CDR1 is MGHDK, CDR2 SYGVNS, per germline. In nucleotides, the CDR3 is TGTGCCAGCAGTGAAAGCCTGCTAGGCTATGGCTACACCTTC. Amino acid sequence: CASSESLLGYGYTF.

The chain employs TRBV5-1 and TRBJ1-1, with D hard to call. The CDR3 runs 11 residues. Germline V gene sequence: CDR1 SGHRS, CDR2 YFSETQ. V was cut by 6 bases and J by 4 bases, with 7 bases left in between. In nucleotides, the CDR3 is TGCGCCAGCACCATAGGCACTGAAGCTTTCTTT. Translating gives CASTIGTEAFF.

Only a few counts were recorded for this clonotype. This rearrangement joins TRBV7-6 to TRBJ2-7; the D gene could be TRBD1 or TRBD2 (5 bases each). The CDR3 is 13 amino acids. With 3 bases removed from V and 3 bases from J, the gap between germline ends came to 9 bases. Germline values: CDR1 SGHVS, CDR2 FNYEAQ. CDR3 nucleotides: TGTGCCAGCAGCTTCGGGACGTACTACGAGCAGTACTTC. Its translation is CASSFGTYYEQYF.

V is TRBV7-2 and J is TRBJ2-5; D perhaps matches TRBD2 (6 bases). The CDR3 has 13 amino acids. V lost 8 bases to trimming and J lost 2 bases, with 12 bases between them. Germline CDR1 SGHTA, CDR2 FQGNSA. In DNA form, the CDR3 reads TGTGCCAGCGGCTCGCGGGGTCAAGAGACCCAGTACTTC. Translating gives CASGSRGQETQYF.

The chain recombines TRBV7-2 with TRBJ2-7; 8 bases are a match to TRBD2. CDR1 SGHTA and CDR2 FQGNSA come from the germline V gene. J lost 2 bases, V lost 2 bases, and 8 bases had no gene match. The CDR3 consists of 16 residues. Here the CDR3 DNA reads TGTGCCAGCAGCTTAACCCCGGTCGGGGGGGCCTACGAGCAGTACTTC. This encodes CASSLTPVGGAYEQYF. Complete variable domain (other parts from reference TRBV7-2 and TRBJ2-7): GAGVSQSPSNKVTEKGKDVELRCDPISGHTALYWYRQSLGQGLEFLIYFQGNSAPDKSGLPSDRFSAERTGGSVSTLTIQRTQQEDSAVYLCASSLTPVGGAYEQYFGPGTRLTVT.

The CDR3: CASSEGAGSSGNTIYF. The CDR3 DNA is TGTGCCAGCAGTGAAGGGGCAGGGTCCTCTGGAAACACCATATATTTT. This chain uses TRBV6-1 with TRBJ1-3; a possible D gene is TRBD1 (5 bases). The germline CDR1 and CDR2 sequences are MNHNS and SASEGT. The V gene lost 1 base and the J gene lost 0 bases, with 10 bases spanning the gap. The CDR3 contains 16 residues.

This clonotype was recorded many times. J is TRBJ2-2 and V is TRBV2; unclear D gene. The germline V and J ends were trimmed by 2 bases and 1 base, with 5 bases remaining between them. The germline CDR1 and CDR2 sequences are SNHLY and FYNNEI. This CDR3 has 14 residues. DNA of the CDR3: TGTGCCAGCAGTGAACTAGTGAACACCGGGGAGCTGTTTTTT. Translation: CASSELVNTGELFF.

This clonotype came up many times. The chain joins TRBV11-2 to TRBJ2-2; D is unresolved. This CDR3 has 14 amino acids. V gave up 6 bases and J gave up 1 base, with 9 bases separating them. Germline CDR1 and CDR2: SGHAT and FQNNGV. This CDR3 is CASRQTVNTGELFF. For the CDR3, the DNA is TGTGCCAGCAGACAAACAGTGAACACCGGGGAGCTGTTTTTT.